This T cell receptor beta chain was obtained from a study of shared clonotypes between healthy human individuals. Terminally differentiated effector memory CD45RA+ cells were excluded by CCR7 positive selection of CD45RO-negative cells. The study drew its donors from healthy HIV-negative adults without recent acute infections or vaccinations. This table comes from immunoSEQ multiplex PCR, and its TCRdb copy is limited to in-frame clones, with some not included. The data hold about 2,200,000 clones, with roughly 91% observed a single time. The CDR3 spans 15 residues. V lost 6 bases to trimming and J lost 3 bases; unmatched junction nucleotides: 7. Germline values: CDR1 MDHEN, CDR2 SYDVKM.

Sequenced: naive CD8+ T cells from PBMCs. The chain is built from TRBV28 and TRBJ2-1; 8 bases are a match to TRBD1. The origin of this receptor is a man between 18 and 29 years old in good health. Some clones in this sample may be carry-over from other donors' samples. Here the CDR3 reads CASSLDRGFYNEQFF. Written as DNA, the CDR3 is TGTGCCAGCAGCCTAGACAGGGGATTCTACAATGAGCAGTTCTTC.